Each of the 19 T cell receptor beta chains below was sequenced from the same sample in a study of PD-1 blockade in classical Hodgkin lymphoma. Specified time point: cycle 4 day 1 (C4D1), after more than five weeks of nivolumab. Every single patient, without exception, relapsed after autologous stem cell transplantation, and brentuximab vedotin exposure varied. Some clones are missing from TCRdb's copy, which holds only in-frame ones; the method was immunoSEQ multiplex PCR. The table includes fewer than 45,000 clones, around 64% detected once. Material: peripheral blood mononuclear cells (PBMCs), obtained before the fourth cycle of nivolumab. These TCRs come from a human donor with classical Hodgkin lymphoma.

The chain employs TRBV5-4 and TRBJ2-3, with TRBD1 matching 8 bases. V dropped 4 bases and J dropped 0; count of bases not matched to a gene: 13. This CDR3 is 18 amino acids long. Germline V CDR1 and CDR2: SGHNT, YYREEE (reference sequence). The CDR3 nucleotides read TGTGCCAGCAGCCGTCGGACAGGGCGTAGACCTAGCACAGATACGCAGTATTTT. Amino acid sequence: CASSRRTGRRPSTDTQYF.

The rearrangement links TRBV15 to TRBJ1-5; perhaps TRBD1 as D (5 bases). The CDR3 loop spans 15 amino acids. Germline V gives CDR1 LNHNV, CDR2 YYDKDF (reference sequence). With 0 bases removed from V and 7 bases from J, the gap between germline ends came to 13 bases. The DNA for the CDR3 is TGTGCCACCAGCAGAGATACATTGCGGGGCCAGCCCCAGCATTTT. It is translated as CATSRDTLRGQPQHF.

The chain combines TRBV7-2 with TRBJ2-5; 13 bases line up with TRBD2. The CDR3 totals 17 residues. CDR1 and CDR2 (germline): SGHTA, FQGNSA. Germline trimming cut 3 bases from V and 0 bases from J; bases unmatched to any gene: 4. This chain's CDR3 is CASSLGTSGKYQETQYF. CDR3 DNA sequence: TGTGCCAGCAGCTTGGGGACTAGCGGGAAGTACCAAGAGACCCAGTACTTC.

The J gene is TRBJ2-5, the V gene TRBV5-1, with D perhaps given as TRBD1 or TRBD2 (5 bases each). The V end lost 4 bases, the J end lost 1 base, and 14 bases lay between the germline ends. Germline assignment: CDR1 SGHRS and CDR2 YFSETQ. This CDR3 spans 15 amino acids. DNA of the CDR3: TGCGCCAGCAGCCGGGACGGACGGCTCCAAGAGACCCAGTACTTC. This sequence encodes CASSRDGRLQETQYF.

The table lists this clone with a few counts. The J gene is TRBJ2-2, the V gene TRBV28; D is unclear. From germline, CDR1 is MDHEN and CDR2 SYDVKM. CDR3 size: 16 residues. With 6 bases removed from V and 4 bases from J, the gap between germline ends came to 18 bases. The CDR3 spells CASSPSRVPATGELFF. The CDR3 region has the DNA TGTGCCAGCAGCCCCTCCCGGGTCCCGGCCACCGGGGAGCTGTTTTTT.

As DNA, the CDR3 is TGTGCCAGCAGCTTAAGCGGACAAGAGACCCAGTACTTC. As protein: CASSLSGQETQYF. The rearrangement links TRBV7-2 to TRBJ2-5, with D perhaps TRBD2 (5 bases). Germline V gene data show CDR1 as SGHTA and CDR2 as FQGNSA. This CDR3 comprises 13 residues. Trimming took 2 bases from V and 2 from J, leaving 6 bases between them.

V and J are TRBV5-4 and TRBJ2-4, with a weak D call TRBD1 (6 bases). The CDR3 has 19 residues. From germline, CDR1 is SGHNT and CDR2 YYREEE (reference sequence). Trimming stripped 0 bases from V and 3 bases from J, with 22 bases between. CDR3 loop: CASSLVVKGQLYHKNIQYF. The CDR3 nucleotides read TGTGCCAGCAGCTTGGTCGTTAAAGGACAGCTTTATCACAAAAACATTCAGTACTTC. The whole variable domain, remainder taken from reference TRBV5-4 and TRBJ2-4, is ETGVTQSPTHLIKTRGQQVTLRCSSQSGHNTVSWYQQALGQGPQFIFQYYREEENGRGNFPPRFSGLQFPNYSSELNVNALELDDSALYLCASSLVVKGQLYHKNIQYFGAGTRLSVL.

The J gene is TRBJ2-7, the V gene TRBV7-2; TRBD1 matches 9 bases. The CDR3 extends over 16 amino acids. Trimming took 0 bases from V and 2 from J; bases not matched to a gene: 5. CDR1 is SGHTA and CDR2 is FQGNSA in the germline V gene. The CDR3 DNA reads TGTGCCAGCAGCTTAGCCGGGACAGGGACCCCCTACGAGCAGTACTTC. Amino acid sequence: CASSLAGTGTPYEQYF.

The chain has TRBV28 and TRBJ2-6; the D is unclear. The CDR3 has 13 amino acids. The germline V and J ends were trimmed by 7 bases and 4 bases, with 8 bases remaining between them. Per the germline V gene, CDR1 is MDHEN and CDR2 is SYDVKM. For the CDR3, the DNA is TGTGCCAGCACATCGATAGGGGCCAACGTCCTGACTTTC. This encodes CASTSIGANVLTF. Full variable domain (missing parts from reference TRBV28 and TRBJ2-6): DVKVTQSSRYLVKRTGEKVFLECVQDMDHENMFWYRQDPGLGLRLIYFSYDVKMKEKGDIPEGYSVSREKKERFSLILESASTNQTSMYLCASTSIGANVLTFGAGSRLTVL.

This clone has only a few counts. J is TRBJ1-5 and V is TRBV9; 7 positions match TRBD1. The V gene end was trimmed by 0 bases and the J gene end by 6 bases; junction bases not matched to a gene: 6. Per the germline V gene, CDR1 is SGDLS and CDR2 is YYNGEE. The CDR3 totals 15 residues. Written as DNA, the CDR3 is TGTGCCAGCAGCGTAGATCCAGGGGGGACTCAGCCCCAGCATTTT. Protein product: CASSVDPGGTQPQHF.

The gene calls are TRBV19 and TRBJ2-5; D uncertain. This CDR3 spans 13 amino acids. Germline V CDR1 and CDR2: LNHDA, SQIVND (reference sequence). The V end was cut by 5 bases, the J end by 3 bases, with 10 bases between. CDR3 sequence: CASSVEAKETQYF. The CDR3 DNA reads as TGTGCCAGTAGTGTGGAAGCTAAAGAGACCCAGTACTTC. Combining the CDR3 with reference TRBV19 and TRBJ2-5 gives the whole variable domain DGGITQSPKYLFRKEGQNVTLSCEQNLNHDAMYWYRQDPGQGLRLIYYSQIVNDFQKGDIAEGYSVSREKKESFPLTVTSAQKNPTAFYLCASSVEAKETQYFGPGTRLLVL.

V gene TRBV18 combines with J gene TRBJ1-1; 9 bases fit TRBD1. Unmatched junction bases numbered 8, after V lost 1 base and J lost 5 bases. Germline V gene lookup returns CDR1 KGHSH and CDR2 LQKENI. The CDR3 has 16 residues. The CDR3 sequence: CASSPRRTGDGTEAFF. Here the CDR3 DNA reads TGTGCCAGCTCACCACGGCGGACAGGGGATGGAACTGAAGCTTTCTTT.

This clone was seen a handful of times. This chain uses TRBV30 with TRBJ2-7; 7 bases line up with TRBD2. V lost 7 bases to trimming and J lost 0 bases; unmatched junction nucleotides: 9. The CDR3 runs 14 residues. In germline, CDR1 is GTSNPN, CDR2 SVGIG (reference sequence). DNA for the CDR3: TGTGCCTTCGCGACGGGGGGTTCCTCCTACGAGCAGTACTTC. It is translated as CAFATGGSSYEQYF. The whole variable domain, filled in from reference TRBV30 and TRBJ2-7, reads SQTIHQWPATLVQPVGSPLSLECTVEGTSNPNLYWYRQAAGRGLQLLFYSVGIGQISSEVPQNLSASRPQDRQFILSSKKLLLSDSGFYLCAFATGGSSYEQYFGPGTRLTVT.

A few counts support this clone. V usage is TRBV7-7 and J usage is TRBJ2-3, with TRBD2 matching 7 bases. After removal of 5 bases from V and 1 base from J, the junction contained 6 bases not matched to a gene. The CDR3 has 15 residues. The germline V gene has CDR1 SSHAT and CDR2 FNYEAQ (reference sequence). Here the CDR3 DNA reads TGTGCCAGCAGCCCCCAGCTAGCGGGCACAGATACGCAGTATTTT. This gives the protein CASSPQLAGTDTQYF.

In its sample, this clone was seen a few times. The J gene is TRBJ1-5, the V gene TRBV19; TRBD1 matches at 7 bases. Germline V CDR1 and CDR2: LNHDA, SQIVND (reference sequence). The CDR3 length is 15 residues. V lost 9 bases and J lost 3; bases outside the gene matches: 11. In DNA form, the CDR3 reads TGTGCCAGCTCAACCTCACAGGGGCCCAATCAGCCCCAGCATTTT. Amino acids: CASSTSQGPNQPQHF.

The sample holds one count of this clone. The chain uses TRBV30 and TRBJ1-3, with unresolved D. V was shortened by 5 bases and J by 0 bases, with 14 bases between the two germline ends. This CDR3 comprises 15 residues. Germline V gene sequence: CDR1 GTSNPN, CDR2 SVGIG (reference sequence). The CDR3 DNA reads TGTGCCTGGGACCACGACCGTTACTCTGGAAACACCATATATTTT. The encoded protein is CAWDHDRYSGNTIYF.

The chain carries TRBV19 and TRBJ2-5; the D gene is possibly TRBD2 (6 bases). V gave up 1 base and J gave up 4 bases, with 7 bases separating them. Germline CDR1 is LNHDA and CDR2 is SQIVND (reference sequence). This CDR3 comprises 13 residues. DNA of the CDR3: TGTGCCAGTAGTATAGCAGCGGGAGAGACCCAGTACTTC. This codes for CASSIAAGETQYF.

This clone appeared a few times. This chain connects TRBV7-2 to TRBJ2-2, with unresolved D. This CDR3 is built from 15 residues. V dropped 6 bases and J dropped 5 bases, with 16 bases sitting between them. CDR1 is SGHTA, CDR2 FQGNSA, per germline. In DNA, the CDR3 is TGTGCCAGCAGAGGCGCCTTAGCCCGAACCGGGGAGCTGTTTTTT. Translation gives CASRGALARTGELFF.

This clone showed up just a few times. The chain combines TRBV7-2 with TRBJ2-7, with 10 bases fitting TRBD2. CDR3 length equals 15 residues. V lost 2 bases, J lost 6 bases, and 7 bases stayed unmatched. CDR1 and CDR2 (germline): SGHTA, FQGNSA. CDR3 region: CASSLFVAGGGEQYF. The CDR3 nucleotides read TGTGCCAGCAGCTTATTTGTAGCGGGAGGAGGCGAGCAGTACTTC. Together with reference TRBV7-2 and TRBJ2-7, the CDR3 gives the full variable domain: GAGVSQSPSNKVTEKGKDVELRCDPISGHTALYWYRQSLGQGLEFLIYFQGNSAPDKSGLPSDRFSAERTGGSVSTLTIQRTQQEDSAVYLCASSLFVAGGGEQYFGPGTRLTVT.